This TCR beta chain comes out of a study of technical replicates of blood from a few donors. Sequenced by immunoSEQ multiplex PCR; TCRdb stores in-frame clones only, minus some. The sample records around 70,000 clones, 94% being singletons. After removal of 4 bases from V and 5 bases from J, the junction contained 9 bases not matched to a gene. Germline values: CDR1 SNHLY, CDR2 FYNNEI. The CDR3 is 17 amino acids. The rearrangement links TRBV2 to TRBJ2-5; TRBD2 aligns across 14 bases. The sample comprised T cells isolated from PBMCs. The TCR comes from a human donor in good health. The CDR3 reads CASSAPGLAGDWETQYF. CDR3 coding DNA: TGTGCCAGCAGTGCCCCGGGACTAGCGGGAGATTGGGAGACCCAGTACTTC.